The 9 T cell receptor beta chains below come from one sample, sequenced in a study of vaccination effects on CD4 cells after COVID-19. Under the ViraFEST assay, PBMC were stimulated with viral peptide pools so that antigen-specific CD4+ T cells expanded. Sequencing was performed afterwards. Scientists isolated CD4+ T cells after an approximately 10-day culture period ended. Infection dated between March and December 2020, before the Alpha, Beta and Delta variants reached the United States. These TCRs are of unknown antigen specificity. Using immunoSEQ multiplex PCR, the repertoire was profiled, and TCRdb retains in-frame clones only, with some absent. The data show about 45,000 clones, with around 72% seen just once and more than 30% held by the top ten. Sample: CD4+ T cells from PBMCs cultured with a peptide pool, taken before COVID-19 vaccination. All receptors derive from a human donor who had a prior SARS-CoV-2 infection.

This clone was seen only a few times. This sequence joins TRBV5-1 and TRBJ2-1, with 13 bases aligning to TRBD2. J gave up 7 bases and V 4 bases, and 8 bases lay outside the gene matches. This CDR3 contains 16 residues. CDR1 SGHRS and CDR2 YFSETQ come from the germline V gene. The chain's CDR3 is CASSRELAGGANEQFF. The CDR3 DNA reads as TGCGCCAGCAGCCGGGAACTAGCGGGAGGGGCTAATGAGCAGTTCTTC.

V gene TRBV4-3 combines with J gene TRBJ2-3, with 10 bases lining up with TRBD2. The CDR3 has 17 amino acids. Germline CDR1 and CDR2: LGHNA and YSLEER. Germline trimming cut 0 bases from V and 6 bases from J; bases unmatched to any gene: 9. CDR3 bases: TGCGCCAGCAGCCAAGATCTTAGCGGGAGGCAATCTGATACGCAGTATTTT. Translation: CASSQDLSGRQSDTQYF.

This clone was detected only once. The V call is TRBV7-9, the J call TRBJ2-6; TRBD1 matches at 7 bases. The germline V gene has CDR1 SEHNR and CDR2 FQNEAQ (reference sequence). This CDR3 is built from 16 residues. Trimming cost V 8 bases and J 4 bases; bases outside gene matches: 11. CDR3 sequence (DNA): TGTGCCAGCGCCAAGGACAGGCCTTGGGGGGCCAACGTCCTGACTTTC. Its translation: CASAKDRPWGANVLTF.

V usage is TRBV5-6 and J usage is TRBJ1-2; TRBD1 matches at 10 bases. CDR1 is SGHDT and CDR2 is YYEEEE in the germline V gene. Trimming cost V 4 bases and J 6 bases; bases outside gene matches: 9. The CDR3 is 15 residues long. The CDR3 loop reads CASSEIPGTGDGYTF. The CDR3 coding sequence is TGTGCCAGCAGCGAGATTCCCGGGACAGGGGATGGCTACACCTTC.

This clone was observed a handful of times. The rearrangement joins TRBV18 to TRBJ2-2, with 9 bases lining up with TRBD1. Germline-derived CDR1 and CDR2 are KGHSH and LQKENI. The CDR3 is 17 amino acids. The V and J ends lost 1 base and 0 bases, in that order; junction bases with no gene match: 3. CDR3 residues: CASSPLTGGSNTGELFF. The CDR3 DNA reads as TGTGCCAGCTCACCACTGACAGGGGGGTCGAACACCGGGGAGCTGTTTTTT.

The chain employs TRBV7-2 and TRBJ1-4; D is perhaps TRBD1 (6 bases). V was cut by 5 bases and J by 5 bases, with 18 bases left in between. Germline assignment: CDR1 SGHTA and CDR2 FQGNSA. The length of the CDR3 is 16 residues. For the CDR3, the DNA is TGTGCCAGCAGCCTAGGGCAAACAGGGAGCAATGAAAAACTGTTTTTT. Translating gives CASSLGQTGSNEKLFF.

In this sample, this clone turned up once. CDR3 sequence: CASSYTGTSNDEQYF. The CDR3 DNA sequence: TGTGCCAGCAGTTATACCGGGACTAGCAATGACGAGCAGTACTTC. The V call is TRBV7-2, the J call TRBJ2-7; 9 nucleotides line up with TRBD2. This CDR3 spans 15 amino acids. In germline, CDR1 is SGHTA, CDR2 FQGNSA. V was pared by 6 bases and J by 5 bases, with 11 bases of the junction left unmatched.

J is TRBJ2-5 and V is TRBV6-6; D is unclear. The CDR3 totals 16 residues. The V gene lost 2 bases and the J gene lost 0 bases, with 13 bases spanning the gap. CDR1 is MNHNY and CDR2 is SVGAGI in the germline V gene (reference sequence). The CDR3 DNA follows: TGTGCCAGCAGTTACAGTTTGCGAGAATACCAAGAGACCCAGTACTTC. This translates into CASSYSLREYQETQYF.

V and J are TRBV27 and TRBJ1-2, with 8 bases lining up with TRBD1. The CDR3 has 15 amino acids. Trimming took 4 bases from V and 4 from J; bases not matched to a gene: 8. Germline CDR1 MNHEY, CDR2 SMNVEV (reference sequence). The chain's CDR3 is CASSSGGAGGYGYTF. CDR3 sequence (DNA): TGTGCCAGCAGTTCAGGGGGCGCCGGGGGCTATGGCTACACCTTC.